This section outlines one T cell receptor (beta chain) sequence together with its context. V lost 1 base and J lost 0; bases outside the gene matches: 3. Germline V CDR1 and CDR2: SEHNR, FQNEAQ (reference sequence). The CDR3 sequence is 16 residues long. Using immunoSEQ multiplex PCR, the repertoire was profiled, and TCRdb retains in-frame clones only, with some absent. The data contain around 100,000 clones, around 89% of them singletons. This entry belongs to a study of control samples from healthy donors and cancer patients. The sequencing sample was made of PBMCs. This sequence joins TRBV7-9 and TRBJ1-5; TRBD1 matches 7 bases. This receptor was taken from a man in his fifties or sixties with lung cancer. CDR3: CASSLGGGTSNQPQHF. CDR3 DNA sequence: TGTGCCAGCAGCTTAGGAGGGGGCACTAGCAATCAGCCCCAGCATTTT.